One and the same sample provided the 6 T cell receptor beta chains below, sequenced in a study of shared clonotypes between healthy human individuals (dated by TCRdb to 2018 to 2021). Library construction relied on the immunoSEQ multiplex PCR assay. Held by TCRdb, this immuneACCESS table contains in-frame sequences only and omits some clones. Under half of the omission traces to an unresolved V gene where checked; the cause of the rest is unknown. This sample lists approximately 2.3 million clones; approximately 93% were detected once. The ten largest account for roughly 0.36% of the sample. The sample comprised naive CD4+ T cells from PBMCs. This specimen's cell subset or site label, interpreted: CD45RA+ positively selected. The source of these receptors is a man younger than 35 in good health. Some clones in this sample may be carry-over from other donors' samples.

This rearrangement joins TRBV9 to TRBJ2-2, with no clear D. The germline V gene has CDR1 SGDLS and CDR2 YYNGEE. This CDR3 is 13 amino acids long. Trimming removed 4 bases from V and 7 bases from J, with 11 bases in between. The CDR3 region has the DNA TGTGCCAGCAGCCCTAGACCCAACGGGGAGCTGTTTTTT. This translates into CASSPRPNGELFF.

The CDR3 region has the DNA TGTGCCAGCAGCCTACAGGGTACAGGGACTGAAGCTTTCTTT. This encodes CASSLQGTGTEAFF. This chain uses TRBV7-2 with TRBJ1-1; tentatively, D is TRBD1 (6 bases). CDR3 length: 14 residues. V was trimmed by 5 bases and J by 5 bases, leaving 15 bases between them. The germline V gene encodes CDR1 SGHTA and CDR2 FQGNSA.

The V gene is TRBV7-3, the J gene TRBJ2-7, with no clear D. Trimming removed 5 bases at V and 7 bases at J, with 15 bases between. Per the germline V gene, CDR1 is SGHTA and CDR2 is FQGTGA. The CDR3 length is 13 residues. Written as DNA, the CDR3 is TGTGCCAGCAGCCCCCTGGATCGGGCGGAGCAGTACTTC. Its protein product is CASSPLDRAEQYF.

The chain carries TRBV6-4 and TRBJ2-7, with 10 bases that match TRBD2. The CDR3 runs to 18 residues. The V gene's germline CDR1 is MRHNA and CDR2 SNTAGT. The V and J ends lost 0 bases and 3 bases, in that order; junction bases with no gene match: 11. The CDR3 coding sequence is TGTGCCAGCAGTGACTCGCAGCCCTCACTAGCGGGGATCTACGAGCAGTACTTC. Translated, it gives CASSDSQPSLAGIYEQYF.

The CDR3 coding sequence is TGTGCCAGCACTAAAGACGCGGAGCCCCAGCATTTT. Amino acids: CASTKDAEPQHF. The chain has TRBV2 and TRBJ1-5, with D unclear. Germline V CDR1 and CDR2: SNHLY, FYNNEI. Trimming took off 7 bases at V and 8 bases at J, with 12 bases between the two ends. The CDR3 is 12 residues long. The full variable domain, its missing parts supplied by reference TRBV2 and TRBJ1-5, is EPEVTQTPSHQVTQMGQEVILRCVPISNHLYFYWYRQILGQKVEFLVSFYNNEISEKSEIFDDQFSVERPDGSNFTLKIRSTKLEDSAMYFCASTKDAEPQHFGDGTRLSIL.

The rearrangement uses TRBV7-9 and TRBJ1-2; D ambiguous. The CDR3 runs to 14 residues. Germline V gene sequence: CDR1 SEHNR, CDR2 FQNEAQ (reference sequence). The germline V and J ends were trimmed by 3 bases and 8 bases, with 16 bases remaining between them. CDR3 sequence reads: CASSFPGSGWGYTF. The CDR3 nucleotides read TGTGCCAGCAGCTTCCCGGGGAGTGGGTGGGGCTACACCTTC.